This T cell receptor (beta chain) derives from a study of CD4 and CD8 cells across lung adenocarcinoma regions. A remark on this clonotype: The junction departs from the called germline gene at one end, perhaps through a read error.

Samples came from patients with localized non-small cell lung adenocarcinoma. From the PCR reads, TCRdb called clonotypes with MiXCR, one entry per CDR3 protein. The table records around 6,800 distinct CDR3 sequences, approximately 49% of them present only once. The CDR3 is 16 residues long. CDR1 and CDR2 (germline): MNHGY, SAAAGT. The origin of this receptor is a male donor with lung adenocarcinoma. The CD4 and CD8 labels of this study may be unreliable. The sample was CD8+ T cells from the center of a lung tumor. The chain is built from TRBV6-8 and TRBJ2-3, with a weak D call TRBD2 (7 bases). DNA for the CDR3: TGTGCCAGCGGGGGAGCTGGGGAGGGGGACCAAGAGACGCAGTATTTC. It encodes CASGGAGEGDQETQYF.